The rows below give T cell receptor beta chains drawn from one sample of a study of Graves' ophthalmopathy and Graves' hyperthyroidism. Each CDR3 protein gets one entry after TCRdb re-called the multiplex PCR reads with MiXCR. The data show approximately 700,000 distinct CDR3 sequences, with 35% to 45% seen just once and roughly 3.5% held by the top ten. Specimen: peripheral blood. Receptor source: an adult man with Graves' ophthalmopathy. CDR3s include the opening cysteine and the closing phenylalanine or tryptophan. The D gene is left open where the match is weak. For some rows the clone size is stated as once, few or many, or as a class when expanded; others skip it.

j_call: TRBJ1-1; d_call: .; v_call: TRBV5-1; clone_size: .; cdr3_aa: CASSLLEGAEAFF; cdr3_nt: TGCGCCAGCAGCTTGCTCGAAGGGGCGGAAGCTTTCTTT
j_call: TRBJ2-5; d_call: TRBD2; v_call: TRBV6-2/TRBV6-3; clone_size: .; cdr3_aa: CASSHAGLIQETQYF; cdr3_nt: TGTGCCAGCAGCCATGCGGGACTAATACAAGAGACCCAGTACTTC
j_call: TRBJ2-2; d_call: .; v_call: TRBV19; clone_size: .; cdr3_aa: CASSIDGKGRTNTGELFF; cdr3_nt: TGTGCCAGTAGTATAGATGGGAAAGGGCGGACGAACACCGGGGAGCTGTTTTTT
j_call: TRBJ1-1; d_call: TRBD1; v_call: TRBV29-1; clone_size: .; cdr3_aa: CSAATGLNTEAFF; cdr3_nt: TGCAGCGCCGCGACAGGGCTGAACACTGAAGCTTTCTTT
j_call: TRBJ1-3; d_call: .; v_call: TRBV2; clone_size: .; cdr3_aa: CASSEGSDGNTIYF; cdr3_nt: TGTGCCAGCAGTGAAGGTTCGGACGGAAACACCATATATTTT
j_call: TRBJ2-5; d_call: .; v_call: TRBV11-2; clone_size: .; cdr3_aa: CASRPTRVQETQYF; cdr3_nt: TGTGCCAGCAGACCGACTAGAGTCCAAGAGACCCAGTACTTC
j_call: TRBJ2-7; d_call: TRBD2; v_call: TRBV7-9; clone_size: .; cdr3_aa: CASSLGSGLAGFEQYF; cdr3_nt: TGTGCCAGCAGCTTAGGGAGCGGGCTAGCGGGATTTGAGCAGTACTTC
j_call: TRBJ2-6; d_call: .; v_call: TRBV4-1; clone_size: once; cdr3_aa: CASSQVPGANVLTF; cdr3_nt: TGCGCCAGCAGCCAAGTCCCAGGGGCCAACGTCCTGACTTTC
j_call: TRBJ1-4; d_call: .; v_call: TRBV13; clone_size: few; cdr3_aa: CASSPRGVAGKLFF; cdr3_nt: TGTGCCAGCAGCCCTCGGGGGGTCGCGGGAAAACTGTTTTTT
j_call: TRBJ2-5; d_call: TRBD1; v_call: TRBV5-4; clone_size: .; cdr3_aa: CASSQVGGDRRTQYF; cdr3_nt: TGTGCCAGCAGCCAAGTCGGTGGGGACAGACGGACCCAGTACTTC
j_call: TRBJ2-6; d_call: .; v_call: TRBV7-9; clone_size: .; cdr3_aa: CASSLANWKANVPIF; cdr3_nt: TGTGCCAGCAGCTTAGCGAACTGGAAGGCCAACGTCCCGATTTTC
j_call: TRBJ1-2; d_call: .; v_call: TRBV2; clone_size: many; cdr3_aa: CASKTQLLNYGYTF; cdr3_nt: TGTGCCAGCAAGACCCAGCTCCTTAACTATGGCTACACCTTC
j_call: TRBJ1-1; d_call: TRBD1; v_call: TRBV5-1; clone_size: many; cdr3_aa: CASSLVGTGRTEAFF; cdr3_nt: TGCGCCAGCAGCTTAGTAGGGACAGGACGGACTGAAGCTTTCTTT
j_call: TRBJ2-5; d_call: TRBD1; v_call: TRBV7-9; clone_size: once; cdr3_aa: CASSLDGTGGAETQYF; cdr3_nt: TGTGCCAGCAGCTTAGACGGGACAGGGGGCGCTGAGACCCAGTACTTC
j_call: TRBJ2-5; d_call: .; v_call: TRBV5-1; clone_size: many; cdr3_aa: CASSFGTVQETQYF; cdr3_nt: TGCGCCAGCAGCTTCGGGACCGTACAAGAGACCCAGTACTTC
j_call: TRBJ2-7; d_call: TRBD1; v_call: TRBV29-1; clone_size: .; cdr3_aa: CSVDGQGAYDQYF; cdr3_nt: TGCAGCGTTGATGGACAGGGGGCTTACGACCAGTACTTC
j_call: TRBJ1-2; d_call: .; v_call: TRBV10-3; clone_size: many; cdr3_aa: CAISESRGFGGYTF; cdr3_nt: TGTGCCATCAGTGAGTCTAGGGGCTTCGGGGGCTACACCTTC
j_call: TRBJ1-2; d_call: .; v_call: TRBV20-1; clone_size: many; cdr3_aa: CSAGNLDQRGYTF; cdr3_nt: TGCAGTGCTGGGAACCTAGACCAAAGGGGCTACACCTTC
j_call: TRBJ2-2; d_call: TRBD1; v_call: TRBV24-1; clone_size: many; cdr3_aa: CATSDYGTVTGELFF; cdr3_nt: TGTGCCACCAGTGATTACGGGACAGTAACCGGGGAGCTGTTTTTT
j_call: TRBJ2-7; d_call: .; v_call: TRBV10-2; clone_size: many; cdr3_aa: CASSEFQGGYEQYF; cdr3_nt: TGCGCCAGCAGTGAATTTCAGGGCGGCTACGAGCAGTACTTC
j_call: TRBJ2-7; d_call: .; v_call: TRBV6-6; clone_size: few; cdr3_aa: CASSYSENRHYEQYF; cdr3_nt: TGTGCCAGCAGTTACTCGGAAAACCGACACTACGAGCAGTACTTC
j_call: TRBJ2-1; d_call: TRBD1; v_call: TRBV11-1; clone_size: .; cdr3_aa: CASSPGQGWEQFF; cdr3_nt: TGTGCCAGCAGCCCCGGACAGGGATGGGAGCAGTTCTTC
j_call: TRBJ2-5; d_call: TRBD2; v_call: TRBV6-5; clone_size: many; cdr3_aa: CASSYPTSGQETQYF; cdr3_nt: TGTGCCAGCAGTTACCCGACTAGCGGCCAAGAGACCCAGTACTTC
j_call: TRBJ2-3; d_call: .; v_call: TRBV12-3/TRBV12-4; clone_size: .; cdr3_aa: CASSSNTASTDTQYF; cdr3_nt: TGTGCCAGCAGTTCCAATACAGCTAGCACAGATACGCAGTATTTT
j_call: TRBJ2-5; d_call: .; v_call: TRBV6-1; clone_size: .; cdr3_aa: CASSEGTTQETQYF; cdr3_nt: TGTGCCAGCAGTGAAGGGACAACCCAAGAGACCCAGTACTTC
j_call: TRBJ1-1; d_call: .; v_call: TRBV11-2; clone_size: .; cdr3_aa: CASWGGRGTNTEAFF; cdr3_nt: TGTGCCAGCTGGGGGGGCAGGGGAACAAACACTGAAGCTTTCTTT
j_call: TRBJ2-5; d_call: TRBD2; v_call: TRBV10-3; clone_size: .; cdr3_aa: CAISESGLAGVASETQYF; cdr3_nt: TGTGCCATCAGTGAGTCGGGACTAGCGGGAGTTGCCTCCGAGACCCAGTACTTC
j_call: TRBJ1-5; d_call: .; v_call: TRBV20-1; clone_size: .; cdr3_aa: CSARGTVNQPQHF; cdr3_nt: TGCAGTGCTAGAGGTACAGTCAATCAGCCCCAGCATTTT
j_call: TRBJ2-7; d_call: TRBD2; v_call: TRBV7-9; clone_size: many; cdr3_aa: CASSSRGGFDEQYF; cdr3_nt: TGTGCCAGCAGCTCCCGGGGAGGGTTCGACGAGCAGTACTTC
j_call: TRBJ2-7; d_call: .; v_call: TRBV20-1; clone_size: many; cdr3_aa: CSADTAYEQYF; cdr3_nt: TGCAGTGCCGACACCGCCTACGAGCAGTACTTC
j_call: TRBJ1-3; d_call: TRBD1; v_call: TRBV7-2; clone_size: .; cdr3_aa: CASSRDRDSGNTIYF; cdr3_nt: TGTGCCAGCAGCCGGGACAGGGACTCTGGAAACACCATATATTTT
j_call: TRBJ1-5; d_call: .; v_call: TRBV29-1; clone_size: many; cdr3_aa: CSVEDWPQHF; cdr3_nt: TGCAGCGTTGAGGACTGGCCCCAGCATTTT
j_call: TRBJ2-7; d_call: .; v_call: TRBV20-1; clone_size: .; cdr3_aa: CSATGGLAEAYEQYF; cdr3_nt: TGCAGTGCCACCGGGGGGCTAGCGGAGGCCTACGAGCAGTACTTC
j_call: TRBJ1-2; d_call: .; v_call: TRBV29-1; clone_size: once; cdr3_aa: CSVEDPGEGYGYTF; cdr3_nt: TGCAGCGTTGAAGACCCGGGGGAAGGCTATGGCTACACCTTC
j_call: TRBJ1-1; d_call: TRBD1; v_call: TRBV29-1; clone_size: .; cdr3_aa: CSVEDRQIDEASF; cdr3_nt: TGCAGCGTTGAGGACAGGCAGATAGATGAAGCTTCCTTT
j_call: TRBJ2-7; d_call: .; v_call: TRBV12-5; clone_size: few; cdr3_aa: CASGGQGRYEQYF; cdr3_nt: TGTGCTAGTGGAGGGCAGGGGAGGTACGAGCAGTACTTC
j_call: TRBJ1-6; d_call: TRBD1; v_call: TRBV7-2; clone_size: few; cdr3_aa: CASSLDRTGYQPLHF; cdr3_nt: TGTGCCAGCAGCTTAGATCGGACAGGGTATCAGCCCCTCCACTTT
j_call: TRBJ1-3; d_call: .; v_call: TRBV7-9; clone_size: .; cdr3_aa: CASSRQSQGSGNTIYF; cdr3_nt: TGTGCCAGCAGTCGTCAGAGCCAGGGGAGTGGAAACACCATATATTTT
j_call: TRBJ1-2; d_call: TRBD1; v_call: TRBV7-8; clone_size: .; cdr3_aa: CASSHSIPGTGYGYTF; cdr3_nt: TGCGCCAGCAGCCATTCTATACCCGGGACAGGGTATGGCTACACCTTC
j_call: TRBJ2-2; d_call: .; v_call: TRBV9; clone_size: few; cdr3_aa: CASSETGRGTGELFF; cdr3_nt: TGTGCCAGCAGCGAAACAGGGCGAGGCACCGGGGAGCTGTTTTTT
j_call: TRBJ1-1; d_call: .; v_call: TRBV19; clone_size: once; cdr3_aa: CAWSEQVEAFF; cdr3_nt: TGTGCCTGGAGTGAACAGGTCGAAGCTTTCTTT
j_call: TRBJ2-4; d_call: .; v_call: TRBV15; clone_size: .; cdr3_aa: CATSKRPGIQYF; cdr3_nt: TGTGCCACCAGCAAAAGACCGGGCATTCAGTACTTC
j_call: TRBJ1-4; d_call: .; v_call: TRBV11-2; clone_size: .; cdr3_aa: CASSLNPGSNEKLFF; cdr3_nt: TGTGCCAGCAGCTTAAATCCGGGTTCTAATGAAAAACTGTTTTTT
j_call: TRBJ2-5; d_call: .; v_call: TRBV12-3/TRBV12-4; clone_size: .; cdr3_aa: CASTMGGGAKTQYF; cdr3_nt: TGTGCCAGCACCATGGGGGGGGGGGCGAAGACCCAGTACTTC
j_call: TRBJ1-4; d_call: .; v_call: TRBV2; clone_size: .; cdr3_aa: CASTPFRGEKLFF; cdr3_nt: TGTGCCAGCACCCCTTTTAGGGGTGAAAAACTGTTTTTT
j_call: TRBJ2-2; d_call: TRBD2; v_call: TRBV9; clone_size: .; cdr3_aa: CASSVGTSGGGELFF; cdr3_nt: TGTGCCAGCAGCGTAGGGACTAGCGGCGGCGGGGAGCTGTTTTTT
j_call: TRBJ1-5; d_call: .; v_call: TRBV15; clone_size: .; cdr3_aa: CATRGSAQPQHF; cdr3_nt: TGTGCCACCAGGGGGAGTGCTCAGCCCCAGCATTTT
j_call: TRBJ2-5; d_call: TRBD2; v_call: TRBV20-1; clone_size: .; cdr3_aa: CSARRGGGAETQYF; cdr3_nt: TGCAGTGCTAGGCGTGGCGGGGGGGCAGAGACCCAGTACTTC